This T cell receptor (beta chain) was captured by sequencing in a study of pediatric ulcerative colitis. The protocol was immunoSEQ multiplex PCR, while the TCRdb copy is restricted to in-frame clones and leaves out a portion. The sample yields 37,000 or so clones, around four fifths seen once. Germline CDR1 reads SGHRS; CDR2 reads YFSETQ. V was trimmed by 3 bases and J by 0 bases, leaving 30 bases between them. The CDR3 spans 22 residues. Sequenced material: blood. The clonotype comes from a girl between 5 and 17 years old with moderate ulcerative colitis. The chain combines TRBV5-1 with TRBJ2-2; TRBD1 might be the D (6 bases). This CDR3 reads CASSWGPWVERGAKSNTGELFF. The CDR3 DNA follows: TGCGCCAGCAGCTGGGGGCCTTGGGTGGAAAGGGGAGCTAAGTCGAACACCGGGGAGCTGTTTTTT.